This record covers a single TCR beta chain. Its matching antigen is unknown. The CDR3 runs to 13 residues. V lost 4 bases and J 5 bases, leaving 11 bases between the germline ends. The germline V gene encodes CDR1 MNHEY and CDR2 SMNVEV (reference sequence). Participating donors were healthy, HIV-negative adults free of recent acute infections or vaccinations. The data belong to a study of shared clonotypes between healthy human individuals. Study-wide context: Donors were a couple of women and a few men aged 18 to 49.

Whole-study findings and limits: Specimens sampled were limited to blood, with tissue repertoires likely differing.

As processed by the authors: With immunoSEQ giving junction-only sequences and no quality scores, filtering differed. Only in-frame clones appear in the TCRdb table, and some are missing; sequencing was by immunoSEQ multiplex PCR. For V, J and clone size, that table is used; D and trimming come from the DNA. Of some 470,000 clones listed, 60% to 85% are singletons. The receptor comes from a woman aged 40-49 years in good health. Some clones in this sample may be carry-over from other donors' samples. The V gene is TRBV27, the J gene TRBJ2-5; D unclear. Sequencing was carried out using PBMCs. The CDR3 nucleotides are TGTGCCAGCAGTTATACCTCCGCTGAGACCCAGTACTTC. Protein: CASSYTSAETQYF.